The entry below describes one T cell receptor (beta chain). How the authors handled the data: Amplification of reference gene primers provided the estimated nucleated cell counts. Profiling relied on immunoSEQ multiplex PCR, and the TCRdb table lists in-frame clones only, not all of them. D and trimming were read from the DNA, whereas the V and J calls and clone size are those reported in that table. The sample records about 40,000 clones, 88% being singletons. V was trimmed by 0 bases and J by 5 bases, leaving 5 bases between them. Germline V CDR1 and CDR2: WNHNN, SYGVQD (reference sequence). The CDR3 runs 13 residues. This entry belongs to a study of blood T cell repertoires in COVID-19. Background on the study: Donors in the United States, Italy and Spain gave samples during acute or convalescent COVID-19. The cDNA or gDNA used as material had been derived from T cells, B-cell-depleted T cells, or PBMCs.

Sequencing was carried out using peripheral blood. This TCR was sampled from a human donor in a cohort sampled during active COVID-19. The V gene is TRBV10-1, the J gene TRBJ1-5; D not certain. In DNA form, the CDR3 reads TGCGCCAGCAGTGAGTCGAACTATCAGCCCCAGCATTTT. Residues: CASSESNYQPQHF.